This passage covers 5 T cell receptor beta chains from one sample sequenced in a study of blood T cell repertoires in COVID-19 (dated by TCRdb to the early 2020s). Library preparation employed the immunoSEQ multiplex PCR assay. What TCRdb holds here is the immuneACCESS table cut down to in-frame rearrangements. Part of the clones is not present; checked against another copy, under half of the missing clones reflect an unresolved V gene, and the others are unexplained. Across this sample there are under 75,000 clones, with 55% to 80% seen only once. Of the sample, around 4.4% is held by the ten largest clones. The specimen was peripheral blood. These receptors were obtained from a woman in her 70s with COVID-19, enrolled during active disease.

This chain links TRBV7-2 with TRBJ2-2; perhaps TRBD2 as D (6 bases). CDR1 and CDR2 from the germline V gene are SGHTA and FQGNSA. This CDR3 has 18 amino acids. The ends were cut back, 1 base at V and 4 bases at J, with 19 bases in the middle. The CDR3 coding sequence is TGTGCCAGCAGCTTAGAAGGCTGGAGGGGTCGAGCCACCGGGGAGCTGTTTTTT. It encodes CASSLEGWRGRATGELFF.

V gene TRBV11-3 combines with J gene TRBJ1-1; unclear D gene. Germline CDR1 and CDR2: SGHNT and YENEEA. The CDR3 has 14 amino acids. V lost 5 bases and J 1 base, leaving 11 bases between the germline ends. The CDR3 DNA reads as TGTGCCAGCAGCCGTGGACTTACGAACACTGAAGCTTTCTTT. Residues: CASSRGLTNTEAFF.

The J gene is TRBJ1-5, the V gene TRBV19; the D gene is possibly TRBD1 (6 bases). CDR1 is LNHDA, CDR2 SQIVND, per germline (reference sequence). This CDR3 is built from 18 residues. Deletions cut 3 bases from V and 2 bases from J, with 20 bases between. The CDR3 loop is CASSIVQGPSGGNQPQHF. The CDR3 DNA follows: TGTGCCAGTAGTATCGTTCAGGGGCCCTCTGGGGGCAATCAGCCCCAGCATTTT.

A single count supports this clone. CDR3 in amino acids: CASSPTGGVGEQFF. In nucleotides, the CDR3 is TGCGCCAGCAGCCCGACCGGAGGGGTGGGGGAGCAGTTCTTC. The chain employs TRBV4-1 and TRBJ2-1; weak D call: TRBD2 (6 bases). The ends were cut back, 4 bases at V and 10 bases at J, with 17 bases in the middle. CDR1 is MGHRA and CDR2 is YSYEKL in the germline V gene. The CDR3 contains 14 residues.

This clone has a handful of counts. The chain couples TRBV27 to TRBJ2-3, with D perhaps matching TRBD2 (6 bases). CDR3 length: 13 residues. Per germline, CDR1 MNHEY and CDR2 SMNVEV (reference sequence). Trimming cost V 8 bases and J 4 bases, with 13 bases left between them. Here the CDR3 reads CASGGGEADTQYF. CDR3 nucleotide sequence: TGTGCCAGCGGTGGAGGGGAGGCAGATACGCAGTATTTT.